This T cell receptor beta chain was observed in a study of PD-1 blockade in classical Hodgkin lymphoma. The CDR3 length is 15 residues. V gave up 5 bases and J gave up 0 bases; unmatched junction bases: 7. The germline V gene encodes CDR1 MNHNS and CDR2 SASEGT. Clones were read by immunoSEQ multiplex PCR, and TCRdb kept only the in-frame ones, dropping some. The sample contains about 30,000 clones, 55% to 75% of which appear only once. All patients relapsed after autologous stem cell transplantation, and brentuximab vedotin exposure varied. The clonotype originates from a human donor with classical Hodgkin lymphoma. The chain recombines TRBV6-1 with TRBJ2-7, with 7 bases aligning to TRBD1. The specimen was peripheral blood mononuclear cells (PBMCs), collected before the second cycle of nivolumab. CDR3 sequence reads: CASSRTGTDSYEQYF. For the CDR3, the DNA is TGTGCCAGCAGTCGAACCGGGACAGACTCCTACGAGCAGTACTTC.